This TCR beta chain was found in a study of blood T cell repertoires in COVID-19. Study overall: The United States, Italy and Spain supplied acute and convalescent COVID-19 samples. From T cells, B-cell-depleted T cells, or PBMCs came the material, which was cDNA or gDNA.

This CDR3 contains 14 residues. CDR1 is MNHEY, CDR2 SVGAGI, per germline. The germline V and J ends were trimmed by 7 bases and 2 bases, with 14 bases remaining between them. Authors' data handling: Estimation of nucleated cell counts relied on the amplification of reference gene primers. Sequencing used immunoSEQ multiplex PCR; TCRdb keeps in-frame clones, though not all of them. The V and J calls and clone size come from that table; D and trimming were worked out from the DNA. The profile covers about 170,000 clones, with roughly four fifths appearing a single time and approximately 2% taken by the ten largest.

This chain uses TRBV6-5 with TRBJ1-2, with a possible D match to TRBD1 (5 bases). The sequence derives from a woman of 80 years or more with acute or convalescent COVID-19. The source material was peripheral blood. CDR3 protein: CASTPGGRNYGYTF. CDR3 DNA sequence: TGTGCCAGCACGCCGGGGGGTAGGAACTATGGCTACACCTTC.